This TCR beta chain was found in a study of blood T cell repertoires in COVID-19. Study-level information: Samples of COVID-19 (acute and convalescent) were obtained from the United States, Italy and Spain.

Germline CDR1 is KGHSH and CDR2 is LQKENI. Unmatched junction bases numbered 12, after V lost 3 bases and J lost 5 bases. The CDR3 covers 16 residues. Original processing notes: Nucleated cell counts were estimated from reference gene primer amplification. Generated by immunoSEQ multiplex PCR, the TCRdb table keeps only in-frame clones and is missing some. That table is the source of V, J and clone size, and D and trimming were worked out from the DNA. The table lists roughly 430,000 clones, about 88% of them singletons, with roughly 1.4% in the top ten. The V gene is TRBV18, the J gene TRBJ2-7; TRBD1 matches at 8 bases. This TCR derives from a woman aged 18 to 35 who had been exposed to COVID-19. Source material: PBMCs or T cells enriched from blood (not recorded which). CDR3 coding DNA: TGTGCCAGCTCACCTCAGCATGACAGGGGTTGGAACGAGCAGTACTTC. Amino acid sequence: CASSPQHDRGWNEQYF.